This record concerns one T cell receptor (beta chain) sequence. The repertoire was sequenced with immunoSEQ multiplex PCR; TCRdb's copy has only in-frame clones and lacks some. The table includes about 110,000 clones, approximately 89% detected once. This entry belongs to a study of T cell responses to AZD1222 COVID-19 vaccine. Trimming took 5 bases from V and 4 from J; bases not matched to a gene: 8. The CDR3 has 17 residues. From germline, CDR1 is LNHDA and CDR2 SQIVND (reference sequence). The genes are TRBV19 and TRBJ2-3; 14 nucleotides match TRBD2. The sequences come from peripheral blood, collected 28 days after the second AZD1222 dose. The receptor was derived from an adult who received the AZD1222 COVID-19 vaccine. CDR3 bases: TGTGCCAGTAGTGCGCGGACTAGCGGGAGGCGGCCAGATACGCAGTATTTT. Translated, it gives CASSARTSGRRPDTQYF.